This TCR beta chain was sequenced during a study of identical twins. This clonotype was found many times. As yet, its antigen is unknown. Findings of the study overall: Alpha sequences out of frame and shared by twins had excess low generation probability. For zero-insertion analyses, partial confounding could come from invariant MAIT and iNKT cells.

Germline CDR1 is SGHTA and CDR2 is FQGNSA. The ends lost 2 bases at V and 4 bases at J; junction bases unmatched: 5. This CDR3 has 15 amino acids. TCRdb passed the 5' RACE reads through MiXCR, listing each CDR3 protein once. Of about 150,000 distinct CDR3 sequences in the sample, 3% to 4.5% were seen once. The sequence was obtained from a man younger than 35 in good health. The chain links TRBV7-2 to TRBJ1-1; TRBD1 agrees at 9 bases. The sample comprised memory T cells sorted from blood. DNA for the CDR3: TGTGCCAGCAGCTTATCGGGACAGGGAACCACTGAAGCTTTCTTT. Residues: CASSLSGQGTTEAFF.